The 7 T cell receptor beta chains below all came from one sample that was sequenced in a study of cytotoxic CD8 clonotypes in ibrutinib-treated CLL. Here immunoSEQ multiplex PCR was the method, and the copy in TCRdb shows in-frame clones only, minus some. This table has about 130,000 clones, around 84% appearing once. The specimen was PBMCs, collected after 24 months of ibrutinib treatment. The receptors here all came from a human donor with chronic lymphocytic leukemia.

In this sample, this clone turned up a few times. The rearrangement joins TRBV6-1 to TRBJ2-2, with D perhaps matching TRBD1 (6 bases). CDR3 length: 15 residues. Trimming removed 6 bases from V and 6 bases from J, with 17 bases in between. In germline, CDR1 is MNHNS, CDR2 SASEGT. The CDR3 region has the DNA TGTGCCAGCAGCTTAGGGCAGGGGTCGGCCGGGGAGCTGTTTTTT. Translation: CASSLGQGSAGELFF.

This clone was observed a single time. J is TRBJ1-1 and V is TRBV7-9, with D tentatively TRBD1 (6 bases). The V gene's germline CDR1 is SEHNR and CDR2 FQNEAQ (reference sequence). V was pared by 2 bases and J by 1 base, with 8 bases between. This CDR3 contains 14 residues. The CDR3 sequence is CASSLQQGNTEAFF. CDR3 in DNA: TGTGCCAGCAGCTTACAACAGGGGAACACTGAAGCTTTCTTT.

The rearrangement links TRBV19 to TRBJ2-3; 13 positions match TRBD2. Losses at the gene ends were 6 bases for V and 5 bases for J; bases not matched to a gene: 5. The CDR3 covers 15 residues. Germline V CDR1 and CDR2: LNHDA, SQIVND (reference sequence). The CDR3 spells CASRPTSGGLDTQYF. CDR3 bases: TGTGCCAGTAGGCCGACTAGCGGGGGGTTAGATACGCAGTATTTT.

The chain combines TRBV27 with TRBJ2-1, with D maybe TRBD1 (6 bases). The CDR3 runs 14 residues. The V end lost 7 bases, the J end lost 8 bases, and 18 bases lay between the germline ends. The germline V gene has CDR1 MNHEY and CDR2 SMNVEV (reference sequence). CDR3 sequence reads: CASKRPGQLDEQFF. In DNA, the CDR3 is TGTGCCAGCAAACGACCGGGACAACTCGATGAGCAGTTCTTC.

V usage is TRBV5-1 and J usage is TRBJ2-3; D may be TRBD2 (6 bases). The length of the CDR3 is 16 residues. Germline loops: CDR1 SGHRS, CDR2 YFSETQ. The germline V and J ends were trimmed by 0 bases and 2 bases, with 13 bases remaining between them. The CDR3 loop reads CASSLGGNTYTDTQYF. The CDR3 nucleotides read TGCGCCAGCAGCTTGGGCGGGAATACCTACACAGATACGCAGTATTTT.

This rearrangement joins TRBV18 to TRBJ2-5; TRBD1 aligns across 12 bases. The CDR3 contains 14 residues. Germline CDR1 is KGHSH and CDR2 is LQKENI. V gave up 5 bases and J gave up 5 bases; unmatched junction bases: 3. The CDR3 DNA reads TGTGCCAGCTCAAGGGACAGGGGGCAGGAGACCCAGTACTTC. Translation: CASSRDRGQETQYF.

The chain recombines TRBV18 with TRBJ1-2; 7 bases are shared with TRBD1. Trimming removed 4 bases from V and 4 bases from J; junction bases left unmatched: 15. The CDR3 loop spans 17 amino acids. Germline V gene data show CDR1 as KGHSH and CDR2 as LQKENI. The CDR3 region is CASSRSRDSSTFYGYTF. CDR3 DNA sequence: TGTGCCAGCTCACGTAGCCGGGACAGCAGCACATTCTATGGCTACACCTTC.